The clone carrying this TCR beta chain was picked up many times. Its antigen is not known. The sample originates from a study of regulatory T cells in long-lasting Graves disease. Time point of the sample: persistent/refractory GD, antithyroid drugs over 5 years with positive TRAb. RNA isolated from PBMCs was used to make the TCR library. CDR3 regions were amplified by Arm-PCR using iRepertoire HTBI primers to build TCR beta libraries. Each CDR3 protein gets one entry after TCRdb re-called the multiplex PCR reads with MiXCR. The sample has more than 300,000 distinct CDR3 sequences; about 23% are singletons. Study-wide results and caveats: Relative to new patients (roughly 980), persistent patients exhibited greater sharing of public clonotypes (approximately 2,700).

Sample: peripheral blood mononuclear cells (PBMCs), taken when the disease was refractory, from a patient treated with antithyroid drugs. This TCR was sampled from a woman in her thirties or forties with Graves disease.

CDR3 loop: CASSQIAGAYEQYF. In nucleotides, the CDR3 is TGTGCCAGCAGTCAAATAGCGGGAGCCTACGAGCAGTACTTC. This chain links TRBV27 with TRBJ2-7; 9 bases map to TRBD2. CDR3 length equals 14 residues. Germline-derived CDR1 and CDR2 are MNHEY and SMNVEV (reference sequence). With 5 bases clipped from V and 2 bases from J, the junction kept 4 bases outside the gene matches.